Sequencing of this T cell receptor beta chain was carried out in a study of cytomegalovirus exposure and HLA in healthy donors. The length of the CDR3 is 16 residues. Germline V gene sequence: CDR1 SGHAT, CDR2 FQNNGV. Trimming stripped 0 bases from V and 4 bases from J, with 15 bases between. PCR involved 60 Vbeta and 13 Jbeta primers. The protocol was immunoSEQ multiplex PCR, while the TCRdb copy is restricted to in-frame clones and leaves out a portion. The sample includes about 190,000 clones, roughly 77% of them seen just once. The sequencing sample was made of PBMCs. The origin of this receptor is a man in his forties in good health and CMV-seropositive. V is TRBV11-2 and J is TRBJ2-5, with D possibly TRBD2 on 5 matching bases. The CDR3 DNA reads TGTGCCAGCAGCTTAGATCGAGGGCGGACGGGAGAGACCCAGTACTTC. Amino acids: CASSLDRGRTGETQYF.